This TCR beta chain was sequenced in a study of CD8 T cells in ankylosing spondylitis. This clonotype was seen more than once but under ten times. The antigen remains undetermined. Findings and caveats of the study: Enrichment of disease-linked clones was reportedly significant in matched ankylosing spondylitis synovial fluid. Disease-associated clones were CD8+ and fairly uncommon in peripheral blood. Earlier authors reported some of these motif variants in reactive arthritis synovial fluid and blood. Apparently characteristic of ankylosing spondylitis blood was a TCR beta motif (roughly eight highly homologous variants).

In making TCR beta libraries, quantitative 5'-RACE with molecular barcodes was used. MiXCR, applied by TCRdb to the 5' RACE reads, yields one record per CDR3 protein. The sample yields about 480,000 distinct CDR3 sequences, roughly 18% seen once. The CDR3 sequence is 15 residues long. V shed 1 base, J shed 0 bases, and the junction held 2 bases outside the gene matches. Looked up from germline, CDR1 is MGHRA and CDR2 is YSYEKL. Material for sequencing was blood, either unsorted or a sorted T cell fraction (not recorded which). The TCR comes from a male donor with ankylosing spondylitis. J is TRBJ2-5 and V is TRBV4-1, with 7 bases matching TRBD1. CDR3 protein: CASSQGDRDQETQYF. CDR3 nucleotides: TGCGCCAGCAGCCAAGGTGACAGGGACCAAGAGACCCAGTACTTC.